These T cell receptor beta chains were read from a single sample in a study of beta chain features in type 1 diabetes. The method was immunoSEQ multiplex PCR; TCRdb's version includes in-frame clones alone and lacks a portion of them. The sample lists roughly 610,000 clones, 15% to 18% occurring once. Sequencing was performed on naive CD4+ T cells from blood. The receptors were sampled from a man aged 18 to 30 in good health. CDR3s include the opening cysteine and the closing phenylalanine or tryptophan. The D gene is left open where the match is weak. Clone size is shown for a subset of rows, as once, few, many or a class of expanded clone.

J,V,D,size,DNA,CDR3
TRBJ2-1,TRBV6-5,-,few,TGTGCCAGCAGTTATAGGTCATCTGAGCAGTTCTTC,CASSYRSSEQFF
TRBJ1-2,TRBV27,TRBD1,-,TGTGCCAGCAGTCGCGAGGGACAGGGAAGGGGGCCTTATGGCTACACCTTC,CASSREGQGRGPYGYTF
TRBJ2-7,TRBV7-2,-,-,TGTGCCAGCAGCTTCAGATACTCGGATTCGGGCGAGCAGTACTTC,CASSFRYSDSGEQYF
TRBJ2-2,TRBV7-3,-,few,TGTGCCAGCAGCTTAACGGGTCGGCGGTCGAACACCGGGGAGCTGTTTTTT,CASSLTGRRSNTGELFF
TRBJ2-5,TRBV5-4,-,-,TGTGCCAGCAGCTTGGGATCGCCCTCAGAGACCCAGTACTTC,CASSLGSPSETQYF
TRBJ2-3,TRBV7-2,-,few,TGTGCCAGCAGCTTCCGGGACGGGACCACAGATACGCAGTATTTT,CASSFRDGTTDTQYF
TRBJ2-5,TRBV10-3,TRBD2,few,TGTGCCATCAGAACGACTAGCGGGGTGGAGACCCAGTACTTC,CAIRTTSGVETQYF
TRBJ1-3,TRBV5-6,TRBD1,-,TGTGCCAGCAGAGACAGGGTCCCTGGAAACACCATATATTTT,CASRDRVPGNTIYF
TRBJ2-3,TRBV7-2,-,few,TGTGCCAGCAGCTTAAAAGTGGGGGCAGATACGCAGTATTTT,CASSLKVGADTQYF
TRBJ2-7,TRBV30,TRBD2,few,TGTGCCTGGAGTGTCACGGGGGGGCTCTACGAGCAGTACTTC,CAWSVTGGLYEQYF
TRBJ2-1,TRBV14,-,few,TGTGCCAGCAGCCATCCACCGGGAAGATACAATGAGCAGTTCTTC,CASSHPPGRYNEQFF
TRBJ1-1,TRBV29-1,TRBD1,few,TGCAGCGTTACCTCAGGGGGCGGGACTGAAGCTTTCTTT,CSVTSGGGTEAFF
TRBJ2-6,TRBV5-1,-,-,TGCGCCAGCAGCTTGTGGACCTCTGGGGCCAACGTCCTGACTTTC,CASSLWTSGANVLTF
TRBJ2-5,TRBV30,-,-,TGTGCCTGGAGTGCTCCTAGACCCCGCCGGGAGACCCAGTACTTC,CAWSAPRPRRETQYF
TRBJ2-7,TRBV15,TRBD1,-,TGTGCCACCAGCAGAGATCGGCAGGGGGCGGGTGAGCAGTACTTC,CATSRDRQGAGEQYF
TRBJ2-2,TRBV5-4,-,few,TGTGCCAGCAGGAGGGGACAGAACACCGGGGAGCTGTTTTTT,CASRRGQNTGELFF
TRBJ2-1,TRBV19,TRBD2,few,TGTGCCAGTAGTCAACCGGGGGGACCAAACAATGAGCAGTTCTTC,CASSQPGGPNNEQFF
TRBJ2-5,TRBV28,-,-,TGTGCCACCTCCCTAGCCTCCCCCGGGACCCAGTACTTC,CATSLASPGTQYF
TRBJ2-7,TRBV28,TRBD1,few,TGTGCCAGCAGTGTAGGGGGCGGAACCTACGAGCAGTACTTC,CASSVGGGTYEQYF
TRBJ2-5,TRBV4-3,-,-,TGCGCCAGCAGCCAGGGGCAAGGGCGGGGAGAGACCCAGTACTTC,CASSQGQGRGETQYF
TRBJ2-2,TRBV19,-,few,TGTGCCAGTAGTTTCCGACGGACCGGGGAGCTGTTTTTT,CASSFRRTGELFF
TRBJ2-3,TRBV10-3,TRBD1,few,TGTGCCATCGCCTCCCTTAGACAGGGAAGGAGTACGCAGTATTTT,CAIASLRQGRSTQYF
TRBJ1-5,TRBV28,-,-,TGTGCCAGCAGTTTATTAACGCGCAGGCCCCAGGGCGATCAGCCCCAGCATTTT,CASSLLTRRPQGDQPQHF
TRBJ1-2,TRBV5-1,-,few,TGCGCCAGCAGCTTGGCAGGAGAACCTAACTATGGCTACACCTTC,CASSLAGEPNYGYTF
TRBJ1-1,TRBV12-5,-,-,TGTGCTAGTGGTTTGGACTATAGTACAGGGATGAACACTGAAGCTTTCTTT,CASGLDYSTGMNTEAFF
TRBJ2-7,TRBV7-9,-,-,TGTGCCAGCAGCTTAGAAGCTGGGGCTGGCGAGCAGTACTTC,CASSLEAGAGEQYF
TRBJ1-4,TRBV30,-,-,TGTGCCTGGAGTGTTAAGGGGAAGACAACTAATGAAAAACTGTTTTTT,CAWSVKGKTTNEKLFF
TRBJ1-2,TRBV18,-,-,TGTGCCAGCTCACCTCTACAGGGAATGGAGGAAATGTATGGCTACACCTTC,CASSPLQGMEEMYGYTF
TRBJ2-2,TRBV14,-,few,TGTGCCAGCAGCCAAGTACCAGGGGCGAACACCGGGGAGCTGTTTTTT,CASSQVPGANTGELFF
TRBJ2-3,TRBV4-3,TRBD1,-,TGCGCCAGCAGCCGATTGGACAGGCCGGGCACAGATACGCAGTATTTT,CASSRLDRPGTDTQYF
TRBJ2-1,TRBV18,-,few,TGTGCCAGCTCACCAGACGTTTACAATGAGCAGTTCTTC,CASSPDVYNEQFF